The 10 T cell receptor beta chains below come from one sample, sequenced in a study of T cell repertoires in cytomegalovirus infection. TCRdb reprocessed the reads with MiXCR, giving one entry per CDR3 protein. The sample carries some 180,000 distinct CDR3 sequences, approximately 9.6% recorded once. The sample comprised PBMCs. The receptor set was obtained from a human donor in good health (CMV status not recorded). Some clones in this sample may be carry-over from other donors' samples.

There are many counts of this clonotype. The CDR3 nucleotides are TGTGCCAGCAGCCGACTAGCGGGGGGGCCGAGCTCCTACAATGAGCAGTTCTTC. As protein: CASSRLAGGPSSYNEQFF. V usage is TRBV7-2 and J usage is TRBJ2-1, with 14 bases identical to TRBD2. The CDR3 is 18 residues long. V was clipped by 5 bases and J by 0 bases; unmatched bases: 6. Germline V CDR1 and CDR2: SGHTA, FQGNSA.

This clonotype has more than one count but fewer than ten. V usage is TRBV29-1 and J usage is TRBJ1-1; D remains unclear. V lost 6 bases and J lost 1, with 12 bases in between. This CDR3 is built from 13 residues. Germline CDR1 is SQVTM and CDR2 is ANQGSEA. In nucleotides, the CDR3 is TGCAGCGTCGTACGTACAACGAACACTGAAGCTTTCTTT. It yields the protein CSVVRTTNTEAFF.

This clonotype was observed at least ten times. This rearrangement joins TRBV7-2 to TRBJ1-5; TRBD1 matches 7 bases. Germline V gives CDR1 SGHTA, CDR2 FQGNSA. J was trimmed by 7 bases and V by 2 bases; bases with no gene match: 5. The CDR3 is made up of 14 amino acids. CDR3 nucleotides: TGTGCCAGCAGCTTAACAGGGGCCAACCAGCCCCAGCATTTT. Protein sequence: CASSLTGANQPQHF.

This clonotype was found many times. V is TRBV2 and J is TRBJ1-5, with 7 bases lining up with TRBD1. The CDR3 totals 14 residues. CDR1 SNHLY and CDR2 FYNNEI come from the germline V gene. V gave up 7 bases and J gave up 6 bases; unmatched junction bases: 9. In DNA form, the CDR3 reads TGTGCCAGCAATGATAGACAGGGTGGTCAGCCCCAGCATTTT. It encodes CASNDRQGGQPQHF.

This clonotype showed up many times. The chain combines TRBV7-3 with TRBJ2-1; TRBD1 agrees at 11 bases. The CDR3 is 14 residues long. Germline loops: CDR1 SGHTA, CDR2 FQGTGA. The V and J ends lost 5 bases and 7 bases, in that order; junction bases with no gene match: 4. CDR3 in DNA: TGTGCCAGCAGCGCGGGACAGGGGGGAAATGAGCAGTTCTTC. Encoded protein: CASSAGQGGNEQFF.

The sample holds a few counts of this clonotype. CDR3 coding DNA: TGTGCCAGCAGCTCTAGCGGGGCAAGGGCTACGCAGTATTTT. Translated: CASSSSGARATQYF. J is TRBJ2-3 and V is TRBV7-2, with 9 bases aligning to TRBD2. Per the germline V gene, CDR1 is SGHTA and CDR2 is FQGNSA. The CDR3 totals 14 residues. V was clipped by 4 bases and J by 8 bases; unmatched bases: 7.

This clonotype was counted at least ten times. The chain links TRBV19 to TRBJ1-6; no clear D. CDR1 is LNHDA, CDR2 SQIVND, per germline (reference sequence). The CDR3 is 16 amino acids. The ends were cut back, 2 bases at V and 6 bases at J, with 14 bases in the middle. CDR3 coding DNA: TGTGCCAGTAGTATAAAACCAGGAAGAATTAATTCACCCCTCCACTTT. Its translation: CASSIKPGRINSPLHF.

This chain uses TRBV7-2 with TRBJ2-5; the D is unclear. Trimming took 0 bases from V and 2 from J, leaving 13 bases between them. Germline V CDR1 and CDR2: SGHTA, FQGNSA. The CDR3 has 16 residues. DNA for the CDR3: TGTGCCAGCAGCTTAGCGGTTCGTCAGTCACAAGAGACCCAGTACTTC. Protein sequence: CASSLAVRQSQETQYF. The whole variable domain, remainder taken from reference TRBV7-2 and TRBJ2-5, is GAGVSQSPSNKVTEKGKDVELRCDPISGHTALYWYRQSLGQGLEFLIYFQGNSAPDKSGLPSDRFSAERTGGSVSTLTIQRTQQEDSAVYLCASSLAVRQSQETQYFGPGTRLLVL.

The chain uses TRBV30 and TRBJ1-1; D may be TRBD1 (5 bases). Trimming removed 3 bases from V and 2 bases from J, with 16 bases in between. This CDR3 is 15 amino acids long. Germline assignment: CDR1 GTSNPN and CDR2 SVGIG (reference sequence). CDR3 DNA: TGTGCCTGGAGCGCCTGGGGCAGTCCAAACACTGAAGCTTTCTTT. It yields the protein CAWSAWGSPNTEAFF.

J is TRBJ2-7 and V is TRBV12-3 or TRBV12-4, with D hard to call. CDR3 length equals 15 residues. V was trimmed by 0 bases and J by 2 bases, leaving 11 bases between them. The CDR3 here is CASSLAEKHPYEQYF. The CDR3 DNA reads TGTGCCAGCAGTTTAGCCGAGAAGCACCCCTACGAGCAGTACTTC.